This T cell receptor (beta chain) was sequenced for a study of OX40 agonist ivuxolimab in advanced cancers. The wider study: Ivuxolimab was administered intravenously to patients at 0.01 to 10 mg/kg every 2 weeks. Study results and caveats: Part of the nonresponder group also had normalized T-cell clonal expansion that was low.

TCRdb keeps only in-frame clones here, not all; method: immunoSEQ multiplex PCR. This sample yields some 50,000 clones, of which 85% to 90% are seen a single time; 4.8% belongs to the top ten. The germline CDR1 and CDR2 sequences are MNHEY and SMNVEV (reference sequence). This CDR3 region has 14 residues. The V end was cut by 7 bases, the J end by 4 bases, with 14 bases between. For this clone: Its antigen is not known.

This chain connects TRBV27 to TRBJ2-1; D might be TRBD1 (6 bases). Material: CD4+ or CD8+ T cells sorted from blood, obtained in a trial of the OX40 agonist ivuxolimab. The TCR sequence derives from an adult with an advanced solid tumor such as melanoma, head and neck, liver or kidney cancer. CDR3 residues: CASKVLGTYNEQFF. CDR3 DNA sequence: TGTGCCAGCAAGGTCCTCGGGACATACAATGAGCAGTTCTTC.